A selection of T cell receptor beta chains follows, all from one sample in a study of blood T cell repertoires in COVID-19. The repertoire was sequenced with immunoSEQ multiplex PCR; TCRdb's copy has only in-frame clones and lacks some. The sample yields 400,000 or so clones, 85% to 90% seen once. The sequenced sample consisted of peripheral blood. The receptor source for this set is a man aged 18 to 30 with COVID-19, enrolled during active disease. Both conserved end residues are part of each CDR3. The order of the fields is J gene, V gene, CDR3 protein.

TRBJ2-7	TRBV27	CASSLDRGNEQYF
TRBJ2-7	TRBV7-8	CASSLLREGSYEQYF
TRBJ1-2	TRBV30	CAWNRDSIYGYTF
TRBJ2-3	TRBV28	CASSFQWSSSTDTQYF
TRBJ1-5	TRBV28	CASSSSGSNQPQHF
TRBJ2-5	TRBV30	CAWTPGVETQYF
TRBJ2-2	TRBV6-5	CASSYSGRPNTGELFF
TRBJ2-3	TRBV11-2	CASSLKAQGAHTQYF
TRBJ2-1	TRBV18	CASSPPKGEQFF
TRBJ2-7	TRBV27	CASSLTQGTKPYEQYF
TRBJ2-1	TRBV24-1	CATSDMRASSSYNEQFF
TRBJ2-7	TRBV14	CASSRGFRYEQYF
TRBJ2-3	TRBV2	CASSRDYTDTQYF
TRBJ2-7	TRBV20-1	CSAREDRGQYF
TRBJ1-5	TRBV2	CASTRRQSNQPQHF
TRBJ2-1	TRBV6-5	CASSPRQGRDNEQFF
TRBJ2-5	TRBV12-3/TRBV12-4	CASSLGSVETQYF
TRBJ2-1	TRBV14	CASGLGREGEQFF
TRBJ2-1	TRBV18	CASSPRGASSYNEQFF
TRBJ1-1	TRBV19	CASSPSDREPEAFF
TRBJ1-1	TRBV13	CASSPGPEMNTEAFF
TRBJ2-6	TRBV2	CASSGTGEASAGANVLTF
TRBJ2-5	TRBV6-2/TRBV6-3	CASSGERGGGVTQYF
TRBJ2-7	TRBV2	CASSRTSGRRYEQYF
TRBJ1-6	TRBV2	CASSGRTGNSPLHF
TRBJ2-2	TRBV19	CASSSRDSGELFF
TRBJ2-3	TRBV28	CASSLSPVTDTQYF
TRBJ1-3	TRBV19	CASSIIGTGAGNTIYF
TRBJ2-5	TRBV2	CASRTRLAGGQETQYF
TRBJ2-1	TRBV5-1	CASSLGLAGAGEQFF
TRBJ1-3	TRBV19	CASSYGVSGNTIYF
TRBJ2-1	TRBV5-1	CASSLSGTYNEQFF
TRBJ2-5	TRBV25-1	CASSDGRSQETQYF